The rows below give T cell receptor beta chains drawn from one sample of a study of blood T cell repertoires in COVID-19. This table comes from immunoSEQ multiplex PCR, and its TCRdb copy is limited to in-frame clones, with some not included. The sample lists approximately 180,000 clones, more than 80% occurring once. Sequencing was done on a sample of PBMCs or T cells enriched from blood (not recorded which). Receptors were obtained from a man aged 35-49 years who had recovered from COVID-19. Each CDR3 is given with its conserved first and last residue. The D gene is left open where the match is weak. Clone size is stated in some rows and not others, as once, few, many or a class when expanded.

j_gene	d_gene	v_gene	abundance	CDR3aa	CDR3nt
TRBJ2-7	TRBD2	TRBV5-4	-	CATGRDEQYF	TGTGCCACCGGGAGGGACGAGCAGTACTTC
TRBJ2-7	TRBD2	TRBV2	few	CASSPGLAGDLNEQYF	TGTGCCAGCAGTCCCGGACTAGCGGGAGATCTGAACGAGCAGTACTTC
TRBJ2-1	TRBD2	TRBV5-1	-	CASTAGDYYNEQFF	TGCGCCAGCACGGCGGGGGACTACTACAATGAGCAGTTCTTC
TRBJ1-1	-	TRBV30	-	CAWSVPEEMNTEAFF	TGTGCCTGGAGTGTACCTGAGGAGATGAACACTGAAGCTTTCTTT
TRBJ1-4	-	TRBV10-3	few	CAIAGGLDEKLFF	TGTGCCATCGCGGGGGGGTTGGATGAAAAACTGTTTTTT
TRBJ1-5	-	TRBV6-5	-	CASAPWGGTDQPQHF	TGTGCCAGCGCCCCTTGGGGGGGGACGGATCAGCCCCAGCATTTT
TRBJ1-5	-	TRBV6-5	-	CASTREGNNQPQHF	TGTGCCAGCACCAGGGAAGGGAACAATCAGCCCCAGCATTTT
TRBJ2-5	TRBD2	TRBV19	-	CASSIVPSGYQETQYF	TGTGCCAGTAGTATAGTCCCTAGCGGGTACCAAGAGACCCAGTACTTC
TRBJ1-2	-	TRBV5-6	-	CASSLGQGMGYGYTF	TGTGCCAGCAGCTTGGGGCAGGGAATGGGCTATGGCTACACCTTC
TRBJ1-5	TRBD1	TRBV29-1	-	CSVRTGVQPQHF	TGCAGCGTAAGGACAGGTGTACAGCCCCAGCATTTT
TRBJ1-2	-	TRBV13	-	CASFEANAGYTF	TGTGCCAGCTTTGAGGCCAACGCTGGCTACACCTTC
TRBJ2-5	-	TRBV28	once	CASSLDSVVETQYF	TGTGCCAGCAGTTTGGACAGCGTAGTAGAGACCCAGTACTTC
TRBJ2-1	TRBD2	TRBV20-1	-	CSASPLPELAGGWNEQFF	TGCAGTGCTAGTCCCCTCCCAGAGCTAGCGGGAGGGTGGAATGAGCAGTTCTTC
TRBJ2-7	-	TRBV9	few	CASSPGYEQYF	TGTGCCAGCAGCCCGGGGTACGAGCAGTACTTC
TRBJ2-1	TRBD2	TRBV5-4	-	CASSLGLAGENEQFF	TGTGCCAGCAGCTTAGGACTAGCGGGAGAGAATGAGCAGTTCTTC
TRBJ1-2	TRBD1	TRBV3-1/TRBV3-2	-	CASSQGAGGRGYTF	TGTGCCAGCAGCCAAGGAGCAGGGGGACGTGGCTACACCTTC
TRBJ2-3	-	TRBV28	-	CASSPGSTDTQYF	TGTGCCAGCAGTCCCGGGAGCACAGATACGCAGTATTTT
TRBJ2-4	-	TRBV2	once	CASSEALREWDKNIQYF	TGTGCCAGCAGTGAAGCCCTCAGGGAATGGGACAAAAACATTCAGTACTTC
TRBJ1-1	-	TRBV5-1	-	CASSFLVSQGNTEAFF	TGCGCCAGCAGCTTCCTAGTCTCACAGGGTAACACTGAAGCTTTCTTT
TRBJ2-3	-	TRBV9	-	CASSGVKAGSTDTQYF	TGTGCCAGCAGCGGCGTCAAGGCAGGGAGCACAGATACGCAGTATTTT
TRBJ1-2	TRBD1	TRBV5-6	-	CASSRGTGITNGYTF	TGTGCCAGCAGCCGCGGGACAGGGATAACGAATGGCTACACCTTC
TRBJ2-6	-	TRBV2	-	CASSDQVSGANVLTF	TGTGCCAGCAGTGATCAGGTCTCCGGGGCCAACGTCCTGACTTTC
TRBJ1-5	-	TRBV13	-	CASSLRGRGVNENQPQHF	TGTGCCAGCAGCTTACGCGGCAGGGGTGTTAACGAGAATCAGCCCCAGCATTTT
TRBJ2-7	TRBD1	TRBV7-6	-	CASSSGQGAWEQYF	TGTGCCAGCAGCTCGGGACAGGGGGCATGGGAGCAGTACTTC
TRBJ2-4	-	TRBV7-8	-	CASSDQENIQYF	TGTGCCAGCAGCGACCAGGAAAACATTCAGTACTTC
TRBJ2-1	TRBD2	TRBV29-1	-	CSVGGLAGQTYNEQFF	TGCAGCGTGGGGGGACTAGCGGGTCAGACCTACAATGAGCAGTTCTTC
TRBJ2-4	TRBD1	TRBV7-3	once	CASSPGQGGHIQYF	TGTGCCAGCAGCCCCGGACAGGGAGGACACATTCAGTACTTC
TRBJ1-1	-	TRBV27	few	CASSLGGSGVNTEAFF	TGTGCCAGCAGTTTAGGCGGATCGGGGGTGAACACTGAAGCTTTCTTT
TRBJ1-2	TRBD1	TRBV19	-	CASSPRTGVRRYGYTF	TGTGCCAGTAGTCCTCGGACAGGGGTCAGAAGGTATGGCTACACCTTC
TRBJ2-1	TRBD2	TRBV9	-	CASSTDPLAGTNEQFF	TGTGCCAGCAGCACAGACCCTCTAGCGGGAACAAATGAGCAGTTCTTC
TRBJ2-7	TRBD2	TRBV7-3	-	CAAGSGGEQYF	TGTGCCGCAGGAAGCGGGGGCGAGCAGTACTTC
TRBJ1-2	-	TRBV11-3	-	CASSFLGQANYGYTF	TGTGCCAGCAGCTTTCTTGGGCAGGCTAACTATGGCTACACCTTC
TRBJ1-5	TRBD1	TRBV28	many	CASSRDRGRNQPQHF	TGTGCCAGCAGCCGAGACAGGGGCCGCAATCAGCCCCAGCATTTT
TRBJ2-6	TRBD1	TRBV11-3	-	CASSPGTGGPGANVLTF	TGTGCCAGCAGCCCCGGGACAGGGGGCCCCGGGGCCAACGTCCTGACTTTC
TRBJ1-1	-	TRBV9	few	CASSPLQGSGTEAFF	TGTGCCAGCAGCCCTCTTCAGGGTTCGGGCACTGAAGCTTTCTTT
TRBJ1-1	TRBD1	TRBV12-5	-	CASGSRTGPFEAFF	TGTGCTAGTGGTTCTCGGACAGGGCCATTTGAAGCTTTCTTT
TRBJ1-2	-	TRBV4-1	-	CASSQDPSTGTFGGYTF	TGCGCCAGCAGCCAAGATCCCAGCACCGGGACATTTGGTGGCTACACCTTC
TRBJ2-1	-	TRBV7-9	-	CASSLEGRTYNEQFF	TGTGCCAGCAGCTTGGAGGGTCGGACTTACAATGAGCAGTTCTTC
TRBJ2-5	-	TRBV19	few	CASSVHRSETQYF	TGTGCCAGTAGTGTACACCGTTCAGAGACCCAGTACTTC
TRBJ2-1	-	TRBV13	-	CASSLETRDEQFF	TGTGCCAGCAGCTTAGAGACTAGGGATGAGCAGTTCTTC
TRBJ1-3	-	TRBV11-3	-	CASKGTGSNRGTIYF	TGTGCCAGCAAGGGTACGGGGTCCAACCGAGGCACCATATATTTT
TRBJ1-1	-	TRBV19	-	CASSPMNTEAFF	TGTGCCAGTAGCCCCATGAACACTGAAGCTTTCTTT